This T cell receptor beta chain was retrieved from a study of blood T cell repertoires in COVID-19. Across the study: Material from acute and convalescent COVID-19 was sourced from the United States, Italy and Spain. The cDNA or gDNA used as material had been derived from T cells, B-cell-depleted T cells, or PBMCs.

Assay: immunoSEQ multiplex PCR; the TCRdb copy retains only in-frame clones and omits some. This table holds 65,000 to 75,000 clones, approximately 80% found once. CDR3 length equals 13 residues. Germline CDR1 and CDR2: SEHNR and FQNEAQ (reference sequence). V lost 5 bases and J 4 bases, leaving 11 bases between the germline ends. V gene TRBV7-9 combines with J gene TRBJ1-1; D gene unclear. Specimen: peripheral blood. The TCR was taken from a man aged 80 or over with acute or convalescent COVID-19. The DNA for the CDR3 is TGTGCCAGCAGCATCCGGGAGTCCACTGAAGCTTTCTTT. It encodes CASSIRESTEAFF.